A selection of T cell receptor beta chains follows, all from one sample in a study of molecular identifiers for immune sequencing clone quantification. TCRdb reanalysed the PCR reads using MiXCR and keeps one entry per CDR3 protein. The sample contains more than 450,000 distinct CDR3 sequences, 25% of which appear only once. The sample consisted of naive CD8+ T cells from blood, with Jurkat cell RNA spiked in. These receptors all come from a human donor in good health. Some libraries in this study had Jurkat cell RNA spiked in. The CDR3 runs from the conserved cysteine through the conserved F or W. The D gene is left open where the match is weak. Rows give clone size only sometimes, using once, few, many, or a class for an expanded clone.

V gene	clone size	J gene	D gene	CDR3 DNA	CDR3 protein
TRBV20-1	.	TRBJ1-3	.	TGCAGTGCTAGAGATTTGGGGTTCGGAAACACCATATATTTT	CSARDLGFGNTIYF
TRBV4-1	.	TRBJ2-3	.	TGCGCCAGCAGCCCCACCCCCGATACGCAGTATTTT	CASSPTPDTQYF
TRBV5-5	many	TRBJ1-5	.	TGTGCCAGCAGCTTGGGTCCCACGGGGGATCGCAATCAGCCCCAGCATTTT	CASSLGPTGDRNQPQHF
TRBV3-1	.	TRBJ1-6	TRBD1	TGTGCCAGCAGCCCGTCCTGGACAGGGAGCACACCCCTCCACTTT	CASSPSWTGSTPLHF
TRBV9	few	TRBJ2-2	.	TGTGCCAGCAGCCCAGGGCCGGGGTCGGACACCGGGGAGCTGTTTTTT	CASSPGPGSDTGELFF
TRBV4-3	many	TRBJ1-1	.	TGCGCCAGCAGCCAAAGTAGAGGTTTTTATTCTGAAGCTTTCTTT	CASSQSRGFYSEAFF
TRBV12-3/TRBV12-4	.	TRBJ1-6	TRBD1	TGTGCCAGCAGTTTGGGTCAGGGGGCTTTGAATTCACCCCTCCACTTT	CASSLGQGALNSPLHF
TRBV19	few	TRBJ2-6	.	TGTGCCAGTAGTATTATTGACTCTGGGGCCAACGTCCTGACTTTC	CASSIIDSGANVLTF
TRBV6-5	many	TRBJ2-7	TRBD2	TGTGCCAGCAGTTACCAAACGGGGGGTCTTGGGGACGAGCAGTACTTC	CASSYQTGGLGDEQYF
TRBV7-9	.	TRBJ2-7	.	TGTGTCAGCAGCTTAGGGCGGTCCTACGAGCAGTACTTC	CVSSLGRSYEQYF
TRBV7-9	.	TRBJ1-1	.	TGTGCCAGCAGCCAGGGATGGTGGGAAAACACTGAAGCTTTCTTT	CASSQGWWENTEAFF
TRBV6-2/TRBV6-3	once	TRBJ1-1	.	TGTGCCAGCAGTTACAGATTTGGAGGGGACACAGCCGAAAACACTGAAGCTTTCTTT	CASSYRFGGDTAENTEAFF
TRBV20-1	many	TRBJ2-7	.	TGCAGTGCTAGAGACAGGGTTGCCTACGAGCAGTACTTC	CSARDRVAYEQYF
TRBV12-3/TRBV12-4	many	TRBJ2-5	.	TGTGCCAGCAGTACCCAGACAGGTGGGGTGACCCAGTACTTC	CASSTQTGGVTQYF
TRBV11-3	few	TRBJ1-5	.	TGTGCCAGCAGCTATCAGCCCCAGCATTTT	CASSYQPQHF
TRBV6-2/TRBV6-3	.	TRBJ2-7	.	TGTGCCAGCAGTTACTCCGGACCCTACGAGCGGTACTTC	CASSYSGPYERYF
TRBV11-2	.	TRBJ2-3	.	TGTGCCAGCAGCCCAGATAGCTGGGGGCAGGCAGATACGCAGTATTTT	CASSPDSWGQADTQYF
TRBV5-1	few	TRBJ2-1	TRBD1	TGCGCCAGCAGCTTGGTTGGACAGGGAGACAATGAGCAGTTCTTC	CASSLVGQGDNEQFF
TRBV6-2/TRBV6-3	.	TRBJ2-7	.	TGTGCCAGCAGTCGCGTCAGGACCTACGAGCAGTACTTC	CASSRVRTYEQYF
TRBV5-5	once	TRBJ2-3	TRBD2	TGTGCCAGCAGCTCGGACTGGACTAGCGGGGCAGATGCGCAGTATTTT	CASSSDWTSGADAQYF
TRBV5-5	.	TRBJ2-3	.	TGTGCCAGCAGCTTGGTTTGGGCAACCACCACAGATACGCAGTATTTT	CASSLVWATTTDTQYF
TRBV6-2/TRBV6-3	.	TRBJ2-5	TRBD2	TGTGCCAGCAGTTCCTTCGGGACTAGCGGGGGACAAGAGACCCAGTACTTC	CASSSFGTSGGQETQYF
TRBV7-9	many	TRBJ1-5	.	TGTGCCAGCAGCTTAGGAAACAATCAGCCCCAGCATTTT	CASSLGNNQPQHF
TRBV11-2	.	TRBJ2-5	.	TGTGCCAGCAGGGAGGGTAGCGGTTCTGAGACCCAGTACTTC	CASREGSGSETQYF
TRBV3-1	few	TRBJ2-2	TRBD2	TGTGCCAGCAGCCAGACTGCTTTCGGGGAGGGTGTCACCGGGGAGCTGTTTTTT	CASSQTAFGEGVTGELFF
TRBV5-6	once	TRBJ1-2	.	TGTGCCAGCAGCTTTTACGACGCCGAAAATGGCTACACCTTC	CASSFYDAENGYTF
TRBV4-1	few	TRBJ2-1	.	TGCGCCAGCAGCCCACAGGGCCGGGCGTTTGAACGGGACAATGAGCAGTTCTTC	CASSPQGRAFERDNEQFF
TRBV7-9	.	TRBJ2-2	TRBD1	TGTGCCAGCAGCTTCCAGGGGGCTAACGCCGGGGAGCTGTTTTTT	CASSFQGANAGELFF
TRBV29-1	few	TRBJ2-1	.	TGCAGCGTCGAAGATCGATTGGGTAACAATGAGCAGTTCTTC	CSVEDRLGNNEQFF
TRBV4-1	few	TRBJ2-7	TRBD1	TGCGCCAGCAGCGGGACAGGGGTCAACGAGCAGTACTTC	CASSGTGVNEQYF
TRBV4-1	.	TRBJ2-7	.	TGCGCCAGCAGCCAAGACGGCAGGGCGGACGAGCAGTACTTC	CASSQDGRADEQYF
TRBV7-9	.	TRBJ1-1	TRBD1	TGTGCCAGCAGTTCACTTCAGGGGGCAGAGAACACTGAAGCTTTCTTT	CASSSLQGAENTEAFF
TRBV4-1	.	TRBJ2-1	.	TGCGCCAGCAGCCAAGAACTAAGCAGTTTCTGGGGTGACCAGTTCTTC	CASSQELSSFWGDQFF
TRBV10-3	.	TRBJ2-1	.	TGTGCCATCAGTGAGTCAGGGGGTGAGCAGTTCTTC	CAISESGGEQFF
TRBV4-3	few	TRBJ1-4	.	TGCGCCAGCAGCCAAGAGTCGCAGCTCTTTAATGAAAAACTGTTTTTT	CASSQESQLFNEKLFF
TRBV15	.	TRBJ1-1	.	TGTGCCACCAGCAGAGATCGAAGTGTTGAAGCTTTCTTT	CATSRDRSVEAFF
TRBV29-1	.	TRBJ1-5	.	TGCAGCGTTGAAGATGGAGAAAGTCAGCCCCAGCATTTT	CSVEDGESQPQHF
TRBV4-1	.	TRBJ2-7	TRBD1	TGCGCCAGCAGCCGGAACAGGGGCAACTACGAGCAGTACTTC	CASSRNRGNYEQYF
TRBV7-9	many	TRBJ2-7	.	TGTGCCAGCAGCTTAGCTAACGGAAGAGAGCAGTACTTC	CASSLANGREQYF
TRBV7-9	many	TRBJ2-3	.	TGTGCCAGCAGCGGAGGGGGAGATACGCAGTATTTT	CASSGGGDTQYF
TRBV29-1	many	TRBJ2-3	.	TGCAGCGTTCTTGGGGGGCTTCGCACAGATACGCAGTATTTT	CSVLGGLRTDTQYF
TRBV5-4	once	TRBJ2-5	TRBD1	TGTGCCAGCAGCAACAAATACAGGGGGTCGGGAGAGACCCAGTACTTC	CASSNKYRGSGETQYF
TRBV3-1	.	TRBJ2-5	.	TGTGCCAGCAGCCAAGACCTAGCTAGCCAAGAGACCCAGTACTTC	CASSQDLASQETQYF
TRBV3-1	.	TRBJ1-5	.	TGTGCCAGCAGCCAAGGGGCAGCCCATCAGCCTCAGCATTTT	CASSQGAAHQPQHF
TRBV5-1	many	TRBJ2-1	.	TGCGCCAGCAGCTTGTTAACCCTCCACAATGAGCAGTTCTTC	CASSLLTLHNEQFF
TRBV4-1	many	TRBJ1-1	TRBD1	TGCGCCAGCAGCCTCCGGGACAGGGGCACTGAAGCTTTCTTT	CASSLRDRGTEAFF
TRBV27	.	TRBJ2-4	.	TGTGCCACCGGGAGGACAGCAAAAAACATTCAGTACTTC	CATGRTAKNIQYF
TRBV12-3/TRBV12-4	few	TRBJ2-7	TRBD1	TGTGCCAGCAGCAACCGGGACAGCCCAGAGCAGTACTTC	CASSNRDSPEQYF
TRBV3-1	few	TRBJ2-2	.	TGTGCCAGCAGCCAAGCGGTAGGTCCGGCCGGGGAGCTGTTTTTT	CASSQAVGPAGELFF
TRBV4-3	.	TRBJ1-5	.	TGCGCCAGCAGCCAAGATCGAGGACAGAGCAATCAGCCCCAGCATTTT	CASSQDRGQSNQPQHF
TRBV28	few	TRBJ2-5	.	TGTGCCAGCAGTGCGGGGACACGGAGGGGGGGAGAGACCCAGTACTTC	CASSAGTRRGGETQYF
TRBV7-2	.	TRBJ1-1	.	TGTGCCAGCAGCTCCATACCCTCCAATGTTAACACTGAAGCTTTCTTT	CASSSIPSNVNTEAFF
TRBV29-1	few	TRBJ2-7	.	TGCAGCGTCGGACTGACGAACTACGAGCAGTACTTC	CSVGLTNYEQYF